These 27 T cell receptor beta chains share one sample of origin, sequenced in a study of cytomegalovirus exposure and HLA in healthy donors. The PCR used 60 Vbeta and 13 Jbeta primers. Here immunoSEQ multiplex PCR was the method, and the copy in TCRdb shows in-frame clones only, minus some. The profile covers 35,000 to 40,000 clones, with 53% appearing a single time and roughly 6.4% taken by the ten largest. The specimen was PBMCs. The receptors were sampled from a middle-aged woman in good health and CMV-seropositive.

The rearrangement uses TRBV19 and TRBJ2-7; 7 bases fit TRBD1. The length of the CDR3 is 15 residues. J gave up 4 bases and V 0 bases, and 6 bases lay outside the gene matches. The V gene's germline CDR1 is LNHDA and CDR2 SQIVND (reference sequence). DNA of the CDR3: TGTGCCAGTAGTATAGACCGGGACAGACTGTACGAGCAGTACTTC. Its protein is CASSIDRDRLYEQYF. The variable domain in full, completed from reference TRBV19 and TRBJ2-7, reads DGGITQSPKYLFRKEGQNVTLSCEQNLNHDAMYWYRQDPGQGLRLIYYSQIVNDFQKGDIAEGYSVSREKKESFPLTVTSAQKNPTAFYLCASSIDRDRLYEQYFGPGTRLTVT.

The chain employs TRBV7-2 and TRBJ2-2, with 7 nucleotides matching TRBD2. Unmatched junction bases numbered 10, after V lost 6 bases and J lost 6 bases. In germline, CDR1 is SGHTA, CDR2 FQGNSA. This CDR3 is built from 15 residues. CDR3 amino acids: CASRPPSGRAGELFF. The CDR3 DNA reads TGTGCCAGCAGACCCCCTAGCGGTCGGGCCGGGGAGCTGTTTTTT.

This chain connects TRBV10-3 to TRBJ2-1; 9 positions agree with TRBD2. Germline V gene sequence: CDR1 ENHRY, CDR2 SYGVKD. This CDR3 spans 13 amino acids. V was clipped by 11 bases and J by 8 bases; unmatched bases: 10. CDR3 sequence: CAVLASGVYEQFF. Written as DNA, the CDR3 is TGTGCCGTCTTGGCTAGCGGGGTTTATGAGCAGTTCTTC.

CDR3 bases: TGTGCCAGCAAGACGGACAGCCCCTACGAGCAGTACTTC. Translating it yields CASKTDSPYEQYF. This chain joins TRBV2 and TRBJ2-7; the D gene is possibly TRBD1 (6 bases). This CDR3 spans 13 amino acids. Germline V CDR1 and CDR2: SNHLY, FYNNEI. Between the trimmed V and J ends, which lost 7 bases and 2 bases, there was a span of 12 bases.

The chain is built from TRBV7-3 and TRBJ2-2; TRBD2 matches 12 bases. CDR1 and CDR2 (germline): SGHTA, FQGTGA. The CDR3 has 15 residues. V was pared by 4 bases and J by 4 bases, with 1 base of the junction left unmatched. The CDR3 nucleotides are TGTGCCAGCAGCTCTAGCGGGGGGGCCACCGGGGAGCTGTTTTTT. Protein product: CASSSSGGATGELFF.

This clone was detected only a few times. This chain links TRBV10-2 with TRBJ1-2; 10 bases agree with TRBD1. V shed 8 bases and J 4 bases; nucleotides not matched to a gene: 7. Germline V gene lookup returns CDR1 WSHSY and CDR2 SAAADI. This CDR3 contains 14 residues. In nucleotides, the CDR3 is TGCGCCAGCGCCGGGACAGGGGACCTCTATGGCTACACCTTC. The encoded protein is CASAGTGDLYGYTF.

V gene TRBV7-9 combines with J gene TRBJ1-2, with TRBD1 as a possible D gene (5 bases). The CDR3 has 14 amino acids. The ends were cut back, 0 bases at V and 2 bases at J, with 7 bases in the middle. Germline CDR1 SEHNR, CDR2 FQNEAQ (reference sequence). CDR3 protein: CASSLAGGNYGYTF. CDR3 in DNA: TGTGCCAGCAGCTTAGCCGGGGGGAACTATGGCTACACCTTC.

This clone has only a few counts. V and J are TRBV7-6 and TRBJ1-6; no clear D gene. V lost 4 bases to trimming and J lost 10 bases, with 11 bases between them. CDR1 is SGHVS, CDR2 FNYEAQ, per germline. The CDR3 extends over 13 amino acids. The CDR3 sequence: CASSSGAWSPLHF. CDR3 nucleotide sequence: TGTGCCAGCAGCTCAGGTGCGTGGTCACCCCTCCACTTT. Based on the CDR3 plus reference TRBV7-6 and TRBJ1-6, the full variable domain is GAGVSQSPRYKVTKRGQDVALRCDPISGHVSLYWYRQALGQGPEFLTYFNYEAQQDKSGLPNDRFSAERPEGSISTLTIQRTEQRDSAMYRCASSSGAWSPLHFGNGTRLTVT.

The chain is built from TRBV19 and TRBJ1-5; TRBD1 might be the D (6 bases). This CDR3 has 13 residues. CDR1 is LNHDA and CDR2 is SQIVND in the germline V gene (reference sequence). V gave up 3 bases and J gave up 4 bases, with 7 bases separating them. CDR3 amino acids: CASSMGTNQPQHF. CDR3 nucleotides: TGTGCCAGTAGTATGGGGACAAATCAGCCCCAGCATTTT.

The chain carries TRBV5-1 and TRBJ2-3; TRBD2 aligns across 7 bases. With V trimmed by 1 base and J by 0 bases, 2 bases remained unmatched. The germline CDR1 and CDR2 sequences are SGHRS and YFSETQ. The CDR3 sequence is 15 residues long. CDR3 amino acids: CASSLQRGSTDTQYF. The CDR3 coding sequence is TGCGCCAGCAGCTTGCAGCGGGGAAGCACAGATACGCAGTATTTT.

The genes are TRBV5-6 and TRBJ2-7; TRBD1 matches 7 bases. The CDR3 extends over 14 amino acids. Germline V lookup: CDR1 SGHDT, CDR2 YYEEEE. Trimming at V came to 4 bases and at J to 2 bases, leaving 6 bases not matched to a gene. CDR3 sequence (DNA): TGTGCCAGCAGCCCTGACAGGGCCACCTACGAGCAGTACTTC. Translated, it gives CASSPDRATYEQYF.

The rearrangement links TRBV6-1 to TRBJ1-5; D gene uncertain. Germline V lookup: CDR1 MNHNS, CDR2 SASEGT. The CDR3 length is 15 residues. V was pared by 0 bases and J by 2 bases, with 8 bases between. The CDR3: CASSEALGGNQPQHF. CDR3 DNA sequence: TGTGCCAGCAGTGAAGCTCTGGGAGGCAATCAGCCCCAGCATTTT.

This clone was seen more than once but under ten times. J is TRBJ2-1 and V is TRBV5-6, with D tentatively TRBD2 (7 bases). The CDR3 is 16 amino acids. V lost 2 bases and J 2 bases, leaving 14 bases between the germline ends. Germline CDR1 SGHDT, CDR2 YYEEEE. CDR3 protein: CASSFGGGRTYNEQFF. The CDR3 DNA follows: TGTGCCAGCAGCTTTGGGGGGGGCCGAACCTACAATGAGCAGTTCTTC.

This rearrangement joins TRBV7-2 to TRBJ1-1, with 7 bases identical to TRBD1. Trimming removed 2 bases from V and 1 base from J; junction bases left unmatched: 7. Germline CDR1 SGHTA, CDR2 FQGNSA. The CDR3 sequence is 16 residues long. Here the CDR3 DNA reads TGTGCCAGCAGCTTATCAAGACCAGGGGGGAACACTGAAGCTTTCTTT. It encodes CASSLSRPGGNTEAFF.

The chain employs TRBV4-1 and TRBJ1-1; 7 nucleotides match TRBD1. J lost 0 bases, V lost 4 bases, and 2 bases had no gene match. Germline CDR1 is MGHRA and CDR2 is YSYEKL. The CDR3 loop spans 14 amino acids. CDR3 residues: CASSRGQVNTEAFF. The CDR3 bases are TGCGCCAGCAGCCGAGGACAGGTGAACACTGAAGCTTTCTTT.

The V call is TRBV10-2, the J call TRBJ2-3, with D unclear. CDR3 length equals 14 residues. V was shortened by 2 bases and J by 1 base, with 7 bases between the two germline ends. CDR1 WSHSY and CDR2 SAAADI come from the germline V gene. The DNA for the CDR3 is TGCGCCAGCAGTGAGACCCGGGGCACAGATACGCAGTATTTT. This codes for CASSETRGTDTQYF.

The J gene is TRBJ1-3, the V gene TRBV9; no clear D gene. Looked up from germline, CDR1 is SGDLS and CDR2 is YYNGEE. CDR3 length: 14 amino acids. Trimming stripped 0 bases from V and 2 bases from J, with 6 bases between. CDR3 coding DNA: TGTGCCAGCAGCGTAGGATCAGCTGGAAACACCATATATTTT. This sequence encodes CASSVGSAGNTIYF.

This clone was recorded a few times. The V and J genes are TRBV28 and TRBJ2-1; perhaps TRBD1 as D (5 bases). CDR1 is MDHEN and CDR2 is SYDVKM in the germline V gene. The CDR3 runs 11 residues. The ends were cut back, 4 bases at V and 10 bases at J, with 8 bases in the middle. The DNA for the CDR3 is TGTGCCAGCAGTTGGACAAGAGAGCAGTTCTTC. Protein: CASSWTREQFF.

The V and J genes are TRBV10-3 and TRBJ1-4; 8 bases map to TRBD1. Germline lookup yields CDR1 ENHRY and CDR2 SYGVKD. The CDR3 has 16 residues. Germline trimming cut 2 bases from V and 3 bases from J; bases unmatched to any gene: 5. CDR3 nucleotide sequence: TGTGCCATCAGTGAGCCAACAGGGGGTGCTAATGAAAAACTGTTTTTT. Protein sequence: CAISEPTGGANEKLFF.

This clone came up a few times. The genes are TRBV7-9 and TRBJ2-7; tentative D call: TRBD1 (6 bases). V lost 2 bases, J lost 1 base, and 9 bases lay in between. The CDR3 runs 14 residues. CDR1 is SEHNR, CDR2 FQNEAQ, per germline (reference sequence). The CDR3 loop reads CASSLLQGSYEQYF. CDR3 nucleotide sequence: TGTGCCAGCAGCTTATTACAGGGATCCTACGAGCAGTACTTC.

The chain employs TRBV7-2 and TRBJ1-1; D is unclear. Germline V gives CDR1 SGHTA, CDR2 FQGNSA. The CDR3 runs 12 residues. Trimming removed 2 bases from V and 5 bases from J, with 6 bases in between. CDR3 amino acids: CASSLIQTEAFF. The CDR3 nucleotides read TGTGCCAGCAGCTTAATCCAGACTGAAGCTTTCTTT.

This clone showed up just a few times. V is TRBV18 and J is TRBJ1-4, with a tentative D call TRBD1 (5 bases). The V gene lost 0 bases and the J gene lost 8 bases, with 7 bases spanning the gap. The germline gives CDR1 KGHSH, CDR2 LQKENI. This CDR3 contains 13 residues. The CDR3 DNA reads as TGTGCCAGCTCACCACCGTCAGGGGAAAAACTGTTTTTT. Its protein is CASSPPSGEKLFF.

The rearrangement uses TRBV29-1 and TRBJ1-2; TRBD1 aligns across 8 bases. CDR1 is SQVTM and CDR2 is ANQGSEA in the germline V gene. The ends lost 1 base at V and 7 bases at J; junction bases unmatched: 5. The CDR3 length is 13 residues. CDR3 region: CSVEGRGRGGYTF. CDR3 coding DNA: TGCAGCGTTGAAGGCAGGGGGCGTGGTGGCTACACCTTC.

The chain joins TRBV10-2 to TRBJ1-1; the D is unclear. Germline-derived CDR1 and CDR2 are WSHSY and SAAADI. V was trimmed by 0 bases and J by 3 bases, leaving 11 bases between them. This CDR3 is 15 amino acids long. The CDR3 region is CASSESTSLDTEAFF. The DNA for the CDR3 is TGCGCCAGCAGTGAGTCGACATCGCTGGACACTGAAGCTTTCTTT.

This chain connects TRBV4-2 to TRBJ2-1, with unresolved D. From germline, CDR1 is LGHNA and CDR2 YNFKEQ. V dropped 4 bases and J dropped 5 bases, with 3 bases sitting between them. CDR3 length: 11 amino acids. This CDR3 reads CASSPDNEQFF. For the CDR3, the DNA is TGTGCCAGCAGCCCTGACAATGAGCAGTTCTTC.

This chain joins TRBV6-4 and TRBJ2-1; weak D call: TRBD1 (7 bases). The CDR3 has 14 amino acids. V was shortened by 3 bases and J by 8 bases, with 14 bases between the two germline ends. Germline V gene lookup returns CDR1 MRHNA and CDR2 SNTAGT. The CDR3 region is CASSEGQGGDEQFF. Written as DNA, the CDR3 is TGTGCCAGCAGTGAGGGGCAGGGGGGCGATGAGCAGTTCTTC.

The V call is TRBV15, the J call TRBJ2-1; D is perhaps TRBD1 (6 bases). V gave up 2 bases and J gave up 3 bases, with 11 bases separating them. Per germline, CDR1 LNHNV and CDR2 YYDKDF (reference sequence). CDR3 size: 15 residues. CDR3: CATSRPGAVYNEQFF. In DNA form, the CDR3 reads TGTGCCACCAGCAGACCAGGGGCGGTCTACAATGAGCAGTTCTTC.